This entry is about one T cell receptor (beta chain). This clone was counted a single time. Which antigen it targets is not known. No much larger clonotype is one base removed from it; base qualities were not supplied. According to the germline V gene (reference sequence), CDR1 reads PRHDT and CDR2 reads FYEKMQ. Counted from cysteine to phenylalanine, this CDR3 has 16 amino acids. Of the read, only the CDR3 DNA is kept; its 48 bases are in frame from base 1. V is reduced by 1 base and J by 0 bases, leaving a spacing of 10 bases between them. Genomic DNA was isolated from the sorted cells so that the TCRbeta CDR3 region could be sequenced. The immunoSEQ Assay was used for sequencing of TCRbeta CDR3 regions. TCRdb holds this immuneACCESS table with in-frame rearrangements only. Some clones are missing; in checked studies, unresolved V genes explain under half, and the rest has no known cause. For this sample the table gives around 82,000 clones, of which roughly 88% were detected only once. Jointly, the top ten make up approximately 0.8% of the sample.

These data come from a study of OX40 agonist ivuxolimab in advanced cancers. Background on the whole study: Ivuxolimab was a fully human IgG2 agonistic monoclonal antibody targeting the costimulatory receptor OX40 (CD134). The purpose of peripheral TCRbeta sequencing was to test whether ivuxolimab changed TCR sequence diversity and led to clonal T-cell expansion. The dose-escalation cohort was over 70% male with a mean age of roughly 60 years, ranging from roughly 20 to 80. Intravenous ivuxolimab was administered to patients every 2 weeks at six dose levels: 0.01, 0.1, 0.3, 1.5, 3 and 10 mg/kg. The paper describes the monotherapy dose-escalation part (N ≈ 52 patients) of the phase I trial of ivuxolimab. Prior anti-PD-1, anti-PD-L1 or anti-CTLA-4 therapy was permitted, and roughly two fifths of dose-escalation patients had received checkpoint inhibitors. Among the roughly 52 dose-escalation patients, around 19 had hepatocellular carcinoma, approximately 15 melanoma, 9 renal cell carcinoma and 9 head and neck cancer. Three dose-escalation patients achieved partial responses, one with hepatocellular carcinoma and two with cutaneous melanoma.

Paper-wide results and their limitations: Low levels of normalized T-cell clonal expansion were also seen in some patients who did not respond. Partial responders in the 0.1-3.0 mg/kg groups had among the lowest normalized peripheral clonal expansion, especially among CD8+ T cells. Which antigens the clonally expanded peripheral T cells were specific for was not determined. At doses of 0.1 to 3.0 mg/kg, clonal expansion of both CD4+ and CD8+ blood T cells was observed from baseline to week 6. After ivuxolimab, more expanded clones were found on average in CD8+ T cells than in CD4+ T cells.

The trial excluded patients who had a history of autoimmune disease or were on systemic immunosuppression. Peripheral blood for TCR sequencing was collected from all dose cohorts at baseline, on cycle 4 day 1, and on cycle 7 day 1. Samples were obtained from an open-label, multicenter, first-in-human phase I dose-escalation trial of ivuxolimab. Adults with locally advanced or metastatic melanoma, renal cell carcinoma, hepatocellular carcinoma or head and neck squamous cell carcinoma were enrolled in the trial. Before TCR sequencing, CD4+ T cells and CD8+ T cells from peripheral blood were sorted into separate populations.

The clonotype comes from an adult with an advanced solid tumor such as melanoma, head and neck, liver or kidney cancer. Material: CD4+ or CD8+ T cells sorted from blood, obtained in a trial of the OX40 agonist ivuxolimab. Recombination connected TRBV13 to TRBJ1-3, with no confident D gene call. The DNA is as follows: TGTGCCAGCAGCTTAGCCCCGGGCACCTCTGGAAACACCATATATTTT. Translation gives CASSLAPGTSGNTIYF.